The source of this T cell receptor beta chain is a study of blood T cell repertoires in COVID-19. Turning to the study itself: Some COVID-19 samples were acute and others convalescent; all came from the United States, Italy and Spain. Sample material is recorded as cDNA or gDNA derived from T cells, B-cell-depleted T cells, or PBMCs.

The germline CDR1 and CDR2 sequences are SEHNR and FQNEAQ (reference sequence). CDR3 length: 12 amino acids. The V end was cut by 8 bases, the J end by 5 bases, with 12 bases between. In the original workflow: Nucleated cell number was recorded as an estimate derived from reference gene primer amplification. Method: immunoSEQ multiplex PCR; TCRdb's copy keeps in-frame clones and lacks some. V and J calls and clone size are copied from that table; D and trimming were computed from the DNA. The table shows more than 60,000 clones, with approximately 86% occurring only once. Seattle cases were enrolled at active infection and followed longitudinally.

The receptor was isolated from an elderly man with COVID-19, enrolled during active disease. Sequencing was performed on peripheral blood. This chain joins TRBV7-9 and TRBJ1-1; TRBD1 might be the D (5 bases). The CDR3 here is CASGGEETEAFF. The DNA for the CDR3 is TGTGCCAGCGGGGGGGAGGAGACTGAAGCTTTCTTT.